The source of this T cell receptor (beta chain) is a study of blood T cell repertoires in COVID-19. On the study more broadly: Samples representing acute and convalescent COVID-19 were sourced from the United States, Italy and Spain.

Germline CDR1 and CDR2: SGHRS and YFSETQ. The CDR3 runs 15 residues. Trimming stripped 4 bases from V and 1 base from J, with 11 bases between. During active infection, Seattle patients enrolled and were then monitored through disease. Per the original methods: Estimates of nucleated cell counts were drawn from the amplification of reference gene primers. Sequencing used immunoSEQ multiplex PCR; TCRdb keeps in-frame clones, though not all of them. V, J and clone size derive from that table, while D and trimming were established from the DNA sequence. The repertoire holds hundreds of thousands of clones, with 70% to 90% as singletons.

The origin of this receptor is a woman aged 60-75 years with COVID-19, enrolled during active disease. The sequenced sample consisted of peripheral blood. J is TRBJ2-2 and V is TRBV5-1, with D perhaps TRBD1 (6 bases). CDR3 region: CASSPRDMNTGELFF. DNA for the CDR3: TGCGCCAGCAGCCCCCGGGACATGAACACCGGGGAGCTGTTTTTT.